A selection of T cell receptor beta chains follows, all from one sample in a study of blood T cell repertoires in COVID-19. The method was immunoSEQ multiplex PCR; TCRdb's version includes in-frame clones alone and lacks a portion of them. The table includes approximately 100,000 clones, 60% to 80% detected once. The sequenced sample consisted of peripheral blood. These receptors originate from a human donor with acute or convalescent COVID-19. The donor label of this sample is uncertain. Both conserved end residues are part of each CDR3. Fields, in order: V gene, CDR3 protein.

V: TRBV5-6
CDR3: CASSLAGQLNTEAFF

V: TRBV20-1
CDR3: CSASRAGGFEKLFF

V: TRBV5-1
CDR3: CASREGYTQYF

V: TRBV27
CDR3: CASTPLSGSSYEQYF

V: TRBV19
CDR3: CATGPAGAIGNTIYF

V: TRBV4-2
CDR3: CASSHLGQATNEKLFF

V: TRBV11-3
CDR3: CASSLGGSGNTIYF

V: TRBV7-2
CDR3: CASSSKRGGPNEQFF

V: TRBV7-2
CDR3: CASSSIAGEETQYF

V: TRBV7-6
CDR3: CASRDLRGTDTEAFF

V: TRBV6-5
CDR3: CASSMDRGYQETQYF

V: TRBV29-1
CDR3: CSVNSQGIEQFF

V: TRBV5-6
CDR3: CASSSNQGAAYGYTF

V: TRBV9
CDR3: CASSVNRGRTGELFF

V: TRBV27
CDR3: CASSLFYNGGGNTQYF

V: TRBV5-1
CDR3: CASSTWGLAGGLEQYF

V: TRBV6-5
CDR3: CASSSDRVYYGYTF

V: TRBV11-3
CDR3: CASSQTGVGIQYF

V: TRBV15
CDR3: CATRGTGTYEQYF

V: TRBV18
CDR3: CASSHGPENEQFF

V: TRBV7-9
CDR3: CASSLTGEANYGYTF

V: TRBV18
CDR3: CASSPKASPGPAGGYTF

V: TRBV12-5
CDR3: CASGLETWEGGTQYF

V: TRBV5-4
CDR3: CASSLASGGDYGYTF

V: TRBV7-3
CDR3: CASSIKRGTEAFF

V: TRBV15
CDR3: CATSRDVGEGAEAFF